The source of this TCR beta chain is a study of T cells in Graves' hyperthyroidism and ophthalmopathy. Study findings and constraints: Most clonotypes expanded in the thyroid (above 0.001) were also present in blood. Classification by a 13 V-J model distinguished ophthalmopathy from stable hyperthyroidism.

This CDR3 comprises 16 residues. The germline gives CDR1 MDHEN, CDR2 SYDVKM. Trimming took 7 bases from V and 0 from J, leaving 13 bases between them. Clinicians diagnosed patients from clinical symptoms, serum thyroxine and TRAb, thyroid ultrasound and orbital computed tomography. Regions amplified from RNA transcripts were the TCR beta CDR3 regions. First-round RT-PCR of the TCR CDR3 relied on the HTBI primer set. TCRdb reanalysed the multiplex PCR reads using MiXCR and keeps one entry per CDR3 protein. The data hold hundreds of thousands of distinct CDR3 sequences, with about 20% observed a single time. With regard to this clonotype: Its matching antigen is unknown.

This clonotype was obtained from a man younger than 45 with Graves' ophthalmopathy. The chain joins TRBV28 to TRBJ2-6, with D perhaps being TRBD1 or TRBD2 (7 bases each). The sequenced sample was blood. CDR3 sequence: CASMSGTVSGANVLTF. CDR3 nucleotides: TGTGCCAGCATGAGCGGGACAGTCTCTGGGGCCAACGTCCTGACTTTC. The variable domain in full, completed from reference TRBV28 and TRBJ2-6, reads DVKVTQSSRYLVKRTGEKVFLECVQDMDHENMFWYRQDPGLGLRLIYFSYDVKMKEKGDIPEGYSVSREKKERFSLILESASTNQTSMYLCASMSGTVSGANVLTFGAGSRLTVL.